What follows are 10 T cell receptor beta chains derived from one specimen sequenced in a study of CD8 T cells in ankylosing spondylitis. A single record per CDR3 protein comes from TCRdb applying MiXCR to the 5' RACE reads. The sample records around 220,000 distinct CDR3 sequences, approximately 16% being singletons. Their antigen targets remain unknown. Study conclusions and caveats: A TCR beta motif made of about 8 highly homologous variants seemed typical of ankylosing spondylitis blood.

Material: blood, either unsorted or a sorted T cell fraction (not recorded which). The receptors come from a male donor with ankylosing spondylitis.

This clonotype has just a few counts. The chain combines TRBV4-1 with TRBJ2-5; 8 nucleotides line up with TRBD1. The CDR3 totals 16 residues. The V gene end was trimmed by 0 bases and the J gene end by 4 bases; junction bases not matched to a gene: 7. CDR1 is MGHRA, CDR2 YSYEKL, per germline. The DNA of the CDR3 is TGCGCCAGCAGCCAAGATGGGCAGGGGGCAGGAGAGACCCAGTACTTC. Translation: CASSQDGQGAGETQYF.

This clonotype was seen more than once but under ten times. The CDR3 region is CATSESSIPYEQYF. DNA of the CDR3: TGTGCCACCAGTGAGTCCTCTATCCCCTACGAGCAGTACTTC. The chain carries TRBV24-1 and TRBJ2-7; D is unclear. The CDR3 spans 14 residues. Trimming pared 4 bases from V and 2 bases from J, leaving 11 bases between. The germline V gene has CDR1 KGHDR and CDR2 SFDVKD.

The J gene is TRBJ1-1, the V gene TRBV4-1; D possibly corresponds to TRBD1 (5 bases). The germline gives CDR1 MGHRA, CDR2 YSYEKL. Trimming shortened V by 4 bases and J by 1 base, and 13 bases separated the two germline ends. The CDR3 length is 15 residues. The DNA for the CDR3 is TGCGCCAGCAGCCTACGAACGGGGGAGAACACTGAAGCTTTCTTT. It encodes CASSLRTGENTEAFF.

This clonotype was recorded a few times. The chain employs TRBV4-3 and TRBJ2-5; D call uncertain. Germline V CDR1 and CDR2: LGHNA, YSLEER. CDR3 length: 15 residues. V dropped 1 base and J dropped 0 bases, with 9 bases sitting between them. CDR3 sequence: CASSQGVSNQETQYF. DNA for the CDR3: TGCGCCAGCAGCCAAGGGGTTTCTAACCAAGAGACCCAGTACTTC.

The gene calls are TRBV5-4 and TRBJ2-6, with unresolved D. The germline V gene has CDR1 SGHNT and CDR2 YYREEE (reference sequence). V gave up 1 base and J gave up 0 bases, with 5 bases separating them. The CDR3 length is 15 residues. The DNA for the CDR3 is TGTGCCAGCAGCTTGCTCTTCTCTGGGGCCAACGTCCTGACTTTC. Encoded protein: CASSLLFSGANVLTF.

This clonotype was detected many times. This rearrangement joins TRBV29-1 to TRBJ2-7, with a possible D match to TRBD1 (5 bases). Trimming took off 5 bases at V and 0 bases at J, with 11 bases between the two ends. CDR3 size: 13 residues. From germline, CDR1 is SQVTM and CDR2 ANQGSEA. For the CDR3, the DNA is TGCAGCGTTAACCAGGGTTTCTCCTACGAGCAGTACTTC. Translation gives CSVNQGFSYEQYF.

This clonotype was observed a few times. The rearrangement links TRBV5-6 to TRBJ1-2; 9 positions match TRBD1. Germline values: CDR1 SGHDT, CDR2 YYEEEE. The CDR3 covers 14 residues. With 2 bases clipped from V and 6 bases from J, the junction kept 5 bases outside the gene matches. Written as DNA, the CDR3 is TGTGCCAGCAGCTTCGGGACAGGGATCGATGGCTACACCTTC. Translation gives CASSFGTGIDGYTF.

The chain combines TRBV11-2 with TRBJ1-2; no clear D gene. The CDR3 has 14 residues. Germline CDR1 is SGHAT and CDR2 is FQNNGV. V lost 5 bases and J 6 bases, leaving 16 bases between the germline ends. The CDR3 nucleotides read TGTGCCAGCAGCCCCCACGCGGTATGGGATGGCTACACCTTC. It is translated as CASSPHAVWDGYTF.

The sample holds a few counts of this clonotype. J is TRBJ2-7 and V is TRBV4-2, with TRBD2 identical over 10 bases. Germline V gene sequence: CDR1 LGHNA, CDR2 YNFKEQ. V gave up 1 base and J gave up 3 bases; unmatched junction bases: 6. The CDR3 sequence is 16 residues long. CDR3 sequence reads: CASSQGVGLAVYEQYF. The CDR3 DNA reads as TGTGCCAGCAGCCAAGGTGTAGGACTAGCGGTCTACGAGCAGTACTTC.

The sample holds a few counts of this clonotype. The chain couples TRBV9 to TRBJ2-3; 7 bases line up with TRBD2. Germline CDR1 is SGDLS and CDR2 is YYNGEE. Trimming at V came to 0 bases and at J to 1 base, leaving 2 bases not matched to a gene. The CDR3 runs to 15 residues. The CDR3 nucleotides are TGTGCCAGCAGCGTAGGAACTAGCGGCACAGATACGCAGTATTTT. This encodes CASSVGTSGTDTQYF.